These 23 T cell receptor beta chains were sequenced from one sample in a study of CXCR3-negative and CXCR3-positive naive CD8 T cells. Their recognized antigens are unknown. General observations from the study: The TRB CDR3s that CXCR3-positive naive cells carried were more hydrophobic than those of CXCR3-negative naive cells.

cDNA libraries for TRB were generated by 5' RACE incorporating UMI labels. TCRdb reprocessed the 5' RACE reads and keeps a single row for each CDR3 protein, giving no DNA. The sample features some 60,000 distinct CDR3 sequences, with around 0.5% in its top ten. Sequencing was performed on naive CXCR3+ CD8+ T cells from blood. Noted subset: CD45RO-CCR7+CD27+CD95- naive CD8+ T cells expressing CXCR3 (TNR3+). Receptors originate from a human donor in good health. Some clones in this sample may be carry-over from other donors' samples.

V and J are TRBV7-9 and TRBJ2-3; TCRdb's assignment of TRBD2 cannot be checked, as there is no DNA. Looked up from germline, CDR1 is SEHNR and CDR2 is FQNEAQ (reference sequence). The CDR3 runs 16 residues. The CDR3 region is CASSLGSVAVSDTQYF.

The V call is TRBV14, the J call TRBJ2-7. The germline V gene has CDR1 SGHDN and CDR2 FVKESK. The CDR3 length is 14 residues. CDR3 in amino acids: CASSQSVQIYEQYF. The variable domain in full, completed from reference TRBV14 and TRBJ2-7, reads EAGVTQFPSHSVIEKGQTVTLRCDPISGHDNLYWYRRVMGKEIKFLLHFVKESKQDESGMPNNRFLAERTGGTYSTLKVQPAELEDSGVYFCASSQSVQIYEQYFGPGTRLTVT.

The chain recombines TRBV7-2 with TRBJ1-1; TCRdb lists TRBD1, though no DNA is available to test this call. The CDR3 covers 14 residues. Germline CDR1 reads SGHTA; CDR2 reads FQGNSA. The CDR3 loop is CASSLIGGNTEAFF.

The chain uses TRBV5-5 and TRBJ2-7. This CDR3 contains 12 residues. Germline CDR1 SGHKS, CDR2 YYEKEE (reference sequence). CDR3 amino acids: CASSFELNEQYF.

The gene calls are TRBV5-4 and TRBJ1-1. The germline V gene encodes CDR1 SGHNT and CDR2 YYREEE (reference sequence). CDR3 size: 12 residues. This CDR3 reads CAGGGENTEAFF.

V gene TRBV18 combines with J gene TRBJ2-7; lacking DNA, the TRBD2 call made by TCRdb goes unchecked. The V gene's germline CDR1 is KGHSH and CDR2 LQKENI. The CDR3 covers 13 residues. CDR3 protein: CASREGGGYEQYF.

CDR3 region: CASSKASPSGANVLTF. The chain employs TRBV28 and TRBJ2-6; TCRdb's D call, TRBD2, is unchecked because there is no DNA. Looked up from germline, CDR1 is MDHEN and CDR2 is SYDVKM. The CDR3 spans 16 residues.

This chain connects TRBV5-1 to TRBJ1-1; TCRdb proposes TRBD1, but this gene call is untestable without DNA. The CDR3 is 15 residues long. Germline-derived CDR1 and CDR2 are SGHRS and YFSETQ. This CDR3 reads CASSLGTVMNTEAFF.

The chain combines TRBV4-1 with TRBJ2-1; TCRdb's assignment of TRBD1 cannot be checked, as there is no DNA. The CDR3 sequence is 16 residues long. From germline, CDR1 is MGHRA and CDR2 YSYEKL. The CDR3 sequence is CASSQPPGQGNNEQFF.

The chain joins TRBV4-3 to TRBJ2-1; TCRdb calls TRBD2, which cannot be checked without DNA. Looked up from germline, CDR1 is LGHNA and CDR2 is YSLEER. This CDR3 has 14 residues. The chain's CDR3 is CASSQDRSGPAPFF.

This CDR3 is CASSLTSASSYEQYF. V gene TRBV5-1 combines with J gene TRBJ2-7; the TCRdb D gene call, TRBD2, has no DNA to confirm it. Germline CDR1 and CDR2: SGHRS and YFSETQ. The CDR3 is made up of 15 amino acids.

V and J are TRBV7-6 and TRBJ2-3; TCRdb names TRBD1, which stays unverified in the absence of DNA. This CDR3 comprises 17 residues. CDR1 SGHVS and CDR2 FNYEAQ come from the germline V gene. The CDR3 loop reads CASSSPRRGGGTDTQYF.

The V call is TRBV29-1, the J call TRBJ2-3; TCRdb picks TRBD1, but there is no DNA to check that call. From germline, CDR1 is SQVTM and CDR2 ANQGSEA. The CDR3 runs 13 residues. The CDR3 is CSGRERGTDTQYF.

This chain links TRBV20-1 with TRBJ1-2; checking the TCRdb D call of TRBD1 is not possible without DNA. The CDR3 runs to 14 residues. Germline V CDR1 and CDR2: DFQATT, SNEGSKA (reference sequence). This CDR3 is CSAGTWVSNYGYTF.

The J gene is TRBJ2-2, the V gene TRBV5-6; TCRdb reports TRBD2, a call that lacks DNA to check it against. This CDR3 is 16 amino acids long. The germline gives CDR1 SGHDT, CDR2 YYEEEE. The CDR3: CASSPLRGGITGELFF.

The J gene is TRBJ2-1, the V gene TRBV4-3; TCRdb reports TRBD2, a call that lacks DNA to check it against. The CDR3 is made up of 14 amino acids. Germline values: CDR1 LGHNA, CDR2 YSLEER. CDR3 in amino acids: CASSQDTAANEQFF.

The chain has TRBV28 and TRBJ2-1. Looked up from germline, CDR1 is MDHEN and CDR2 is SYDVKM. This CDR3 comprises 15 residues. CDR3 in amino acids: CASSPDTQPYNEQFF.

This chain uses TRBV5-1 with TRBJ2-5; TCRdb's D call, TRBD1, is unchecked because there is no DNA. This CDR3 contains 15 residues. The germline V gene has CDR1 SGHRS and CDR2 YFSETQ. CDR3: CASSWFREDKETQYF.

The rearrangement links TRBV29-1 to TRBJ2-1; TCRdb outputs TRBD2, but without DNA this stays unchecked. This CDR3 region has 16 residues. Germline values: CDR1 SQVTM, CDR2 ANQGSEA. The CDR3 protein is CSVELGTLGGYNEQFF.

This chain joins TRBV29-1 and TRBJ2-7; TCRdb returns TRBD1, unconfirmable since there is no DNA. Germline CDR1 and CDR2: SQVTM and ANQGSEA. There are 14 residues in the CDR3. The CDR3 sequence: CSVEGRDSSYEQYF.

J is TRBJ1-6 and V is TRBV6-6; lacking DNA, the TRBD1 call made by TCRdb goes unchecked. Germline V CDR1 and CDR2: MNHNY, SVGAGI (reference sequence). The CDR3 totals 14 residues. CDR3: CASTGQFLNSPLHF.

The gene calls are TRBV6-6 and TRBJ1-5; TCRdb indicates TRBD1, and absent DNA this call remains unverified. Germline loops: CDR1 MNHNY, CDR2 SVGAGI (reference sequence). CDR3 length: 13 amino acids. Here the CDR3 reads CASPGPGGQPQHF.

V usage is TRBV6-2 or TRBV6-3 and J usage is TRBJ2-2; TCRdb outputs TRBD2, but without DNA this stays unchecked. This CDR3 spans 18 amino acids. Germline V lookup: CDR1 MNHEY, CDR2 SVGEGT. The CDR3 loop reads CASTTAAGGLLNTGELFF.